Listed here are 10 T cell receptor beta chains from one sample, sequenced in a study of blood T cells in healthy people across ages. A sample-barcoded 5' primer and a J-beta primer mix were used in a second PCR of roughly 7 to 11 cycles. MiXCR was run by TCRdb on the 5' RACE reads, yielding one entry per CDR3 protein. The sample consists of more than 800,000 distinct CDR3 sequences, 45% of them appearing once. Sequencing was carried out using blood. Receptor source: a woman aged 60 to 75 in good health.

Only a few counts were recorded for this clonotype. V is TRBV25-1 and J is TRBJ2-7; the match to TRBD1 covers 9 bases. The trim removed 6 bases at V and 3 bases at J, leaving 3 bases unmatched. CDR3 length: 13 residues. Germline V CDR1 and CDR2: MGHDK, SYGVNS. DNA for the CDR3: TGTGCCAGCAGCCGACAGGGGGACTACGAGCAGTACTTC. This sequence encodes CASSRQGDYEQYF.

The rearrangement links TRBV6-2 or TRBV6-3 to TRBJ2-4; tentatively, D is TRBD2 (5 bases). The assigned J gene may be wrong: the sequence end matches TRBJ2-7 better. The CDR3 runs 12 residues. Germline V gene lookup returns CDR1 MNHEY and CDR2 SVGEGT. The CDR3 bases are TGTGCCACACGCGGCTGGACTGGCGAGCAGTACTTC. Its protein is CATRGWTGEQYF.

This clonotype occurred a few times. The chain has TRBV11-2 and TRBJ1-6, with D perhaps TRBD1 (5 bases). Germline V gene sequence: CDR1 SGHAT, CDR2 FQNNGV. The length of the CDR3 is 17 residues. V lost 6 bases and J 7 bases, leaving 22 bases between the germline ends. The CDR3 region is CASRPPGPLSGNSPLHF. The DNA for the CDR3 is TGTGCCAGCAGACCGCCGGGACCCTTAAGTGGAAATTCACCCCTCCACTTT.

This clonotype was seen more than once but under ten times. The V call is TRBV3-1, the J call TRBJ2-6; D might be TRBD2 (5 bases). This CDR3 spans 17 amino acids. V was clipped by 3 bases and J by 0 bases, with 12 bases between them. Germline V gene sequence: CDR1 LGHDT, CDR2 YNNKEL (reference sequence). This CDR3 is CASSHGGLISGANVLTF. DNA for the CDR3: TGTGCCAGCAGCCACGGCGGACTTATCTCTGGGGCCAACGTCCTGACTTTC.

This clonotype was found a few times. V usage is TRBV20-1 and J usage is TRBJ1-5, with D tentatively TRBD1 (6 bases). Germline-derived CDR1 and CDR2 are DFQATT and SNEGSKA (reference sequence). The CDR3 is 14 residues long. Trimming removed 3 bases at V and 7 bases at J, with 16 bases between. The CDR3 region has the DNA TGCAGTGCTAGTCCCGGGACATCCGGGCAGCCCCAGCATTTT. Residues: CSASPGTSGQPQHF.

V is TRBV15 and J is TRBJ2-3, with 7 bases matching TRBD2. The junction had 5 bases not matched to a gene; V was cut back by 5 bases and J by 6 bases. This CDR3 has 13 amino acids. Germline assignment: CDR1 LNHNV and CDR2 YYDKDF (reference sequence). The CDR3: CATSGNGGDTQYF. CDR3 in DNA: TGTGCCACCAGCGGAAACGGGGGGGATACGCAGTATTTT. The full variable domain, rest sourced from reference TRBV15 and TRBJ2-3, is DAMVIQNPRYQVTQFGKPVTLSCSQTLNHNVMYWYQQKSSQAPKLLFHYYDKDFNNEADTPDNFQSRRPNTSFCFLDIRSPGLGDTAMYLCATSGNGGDTQYFGPGTRLTVL.

On this clonotype itself: Its ends do not fully match the called genes, so a read error is possible. As DNA, the CDR3 is TGTGCCAGCAGCCAAGGAAGGGTACATTCACCCCCCCACTTT. It encodes CASSQGRVHSPPHF. The chain has TRBV3-1 and TRBJ1-6, with no clear D. Germline V gene data show CDR1 as LGHDT and CDR2 as YNNKEL (reference sequence). CDR3 length: 14 amino acids. The variable domain in full, completed from reference TRBV3-1 and TRBJ1-6, reads DTAVSQTPKYLVTQMGNDKSIKCEQNLGHDTMYWYKQDSKKFLKIMFSYNNKELIINETVPNRFSPKSPDKAHLNLHINSLELGDSAVYFCASSQGRVHSPPHFGNGTRLTVT.

A remark on this clonotype: A much bigger clone sits one base away, suggesting this may be a read error. This rearrangement joins TRBV6-2 or TRBV6-3 to TRBJ1-6, with TRBD1 identical over 10 bases. V gave up 8 bases and J gave up 7 bases; unmatched junction bases: 5. This CDR3 is 14 amino acids long. CDR1 MNHEY and CDR2 SVGEGT come from the germline V gene. The chain's CDR3 is CASGSGQGNSPLHF. In DNA form, the CDR3 reads TGTGCCAGCGGCTCGGGACAGGGGAATTCACCCCTCCACTTT.

The sample holds one count of this clonotype. The chain joins TRBV4-1 to TRBJ2-5; maybe TRBD2 (6 bases). Germline V gene data show CDR1 as MGHRA and CDR2 as YSYEKL. V dropped 4 bases and J dropped 1 base, with 19 bases sitting between them. This CDR3 region has 17 residues. The CDR3, as DNA: TGCGCCAGCAGCCCCCGCAATGGAGGGGTACTCCAAGAGACCCAGTACTTC. Its translation: CASSPRNGGVLQETQYF.

The rearrangement joins TRBV7-3 to TRBJ2-3; 11 positions agree with TRBD2. V trimming: 4 bases; J trimming: 4 bases; junction bases outside the gene matches: 7. The CDR3 contains 16 residues. Germline CDR1 reads SGHTA; CDR2 reads FQGTGA. The CDR3 DNA reads TGTGCCAGCAGCTCGATAGCGGGAGGGCCGGCAGATACGCAGTATTTT. Its translation: CASSSIAGGPADTQYF.